Sequencing of this TCR beta chain was carried out in a study of blood T cell repertoires in COVID-19. Germline values: CDR1 LNHNV, CDR2 YYDKDF (reference sequence). The CDR3 runs 13 residues. V lost 8 bases to trimming and J lost 2 bases, with 12 bases between them. Method: immunoSEQ multiplex PCR; TCRdb's copy keeps in-frame clones and lacks some. The sample gives fewer than 250,000 clones, over 80% of which show up once; approximately 2.6% is in the top ten. The TCR originated in a woman in her seventies with active or convalescent COVID-19. This chain uses TRBV15 with TRBJ1-1, with D uncertain. Specimen: peripheral blood. The CDR3 loop reads CATRPRENTEAFF. CDR3 bases: TGTGCCACCCGTCCCCGGGAAAACACTGAAGCTTTCTTT.